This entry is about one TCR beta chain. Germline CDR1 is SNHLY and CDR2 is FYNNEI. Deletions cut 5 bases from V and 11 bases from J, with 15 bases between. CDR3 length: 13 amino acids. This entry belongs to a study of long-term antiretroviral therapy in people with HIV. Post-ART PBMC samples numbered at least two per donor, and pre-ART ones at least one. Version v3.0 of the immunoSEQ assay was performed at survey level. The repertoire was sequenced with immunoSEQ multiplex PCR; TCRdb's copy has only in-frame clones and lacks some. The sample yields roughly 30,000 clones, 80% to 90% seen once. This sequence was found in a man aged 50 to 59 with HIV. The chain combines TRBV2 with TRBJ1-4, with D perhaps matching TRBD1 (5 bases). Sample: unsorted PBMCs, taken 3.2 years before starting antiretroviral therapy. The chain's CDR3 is CASSQLDSPKLFF. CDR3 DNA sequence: TGTGCCAGCAGTCAGCTAGACAGCCCGAAACTGTTTTTT.